The clone carrying this T cell receptor beta chain has just a few counts. Its antigen is currently unknown. TCRdb ran MiXCR on the reads and lists one entry per CDR3 protein. The sample lists around 450,000 distinct CDR3 sequences, 30% to 40% seen once, with about an eighth in the top ten. This sample is drawn from a study of T cell repertoires in cytomegalovirus infection. Study in general: Matching HLA type, along with CMV infection, was indicated by public TCR beta signatures.

The study's findings and limits: HLA-C-restricted TCR beta clonotypes specific for CMV led the ex vivo response. CMV carriers having the relevant HLA were flagged by cumulative public TCR beta family frequency.

The sequencing input was PBMCs. The source is a human donor in good health (CMV status not recorded). Some clones in this sample may be carry-over from other donors' samples.

CDR3 sequence: CASSSGQSPTNEKLFF. The CDR3 coding sequence is TGTGCCAGCAGCTCTGGACAGTCACCAACTAATGAAAAACTGTTTTTT. The genes are TRBV7-2 and TRBJ1-4; possibly TRBD1 for D (6 bases). V dropped 4 bases and J dropped 0 bases, with 12 bases sitting between them. CDR3 length: 16 amino acids. Looked up from germline, CDR1 is SGHTA and CDR2 is FQGNSA.